This TCR beta chain was documented in a study of CD8 T cells in Susac syndrome (dated 2019 in TCRdb). In terms of the full investigation: Of the Susac syndrome patients who were sequenced, about six had clinically active disease and roughly eight were in clinical remission. Susac syndrome patients were therapy-naive, on corticosteroids (some also receiving IVIg), or on IVIg alone at blood withdrawal. Whether CD8+ T cell activation and differentiation in Susac syndrome was antigen driven was tested using repertoire sequencing.

As for this clonotype: Its antigen remains undetermined. Per-base qualities were not stored, and no clone one base away is much larger.

RNA was extracted using the RNeasy kit, and about 0.45 to 1 ug of the RNA was reverse transcribed with random hexamers. TCR beta CDR3 regions were amplified with the immunoSEQ multiplex PCR assay covering 54 Vbeta and 13 Jbeta segments. PCR amplification bias was corrected by using a synthetic template baseline for primer optimization and computational correction. Per the original workflow: Reads were assigned to V, D and J genes according to IMGT and analyzed in immunoSEQ Analyzer, with only productive sequences retained. To calculate clonality, Shannon entropy was normalized by log2 of the number of productive unique sequences and then subtracted from one. For each patient and control, public and private clones were evaluated within the 100 most prevalent clones. Clones were defined as Susac-specific when absent from the healthy and MS cohorts, from 1,000 to 1,100 published viral clones and from other ImmuneACCESS disease sequences. The public reads were reprocessed in TCRdb via fastp at Q25 and MiXCR, keeping in-frame beta chains. Here each entry gathers all rows of one CDR3 protein and keeps the most common genes and DNA. In this record, the V and J calls reflect TCRdb's handling and not the investigators' own analysis. Across this sample there are some 200,000 distinct CDR3 sequences, with under 97% seen only once. The leading ten clones occupy roughly 0.093% of the sample.

The paper's findings and limits, for the study overall: No clonal expansion was detected in the CD4+ T cell repertoire of Susac syndrome patients. The number of individuals in the TCR sequencing and HLA analysis was recognized as being relatively small.

The germline V gene supplies CDR1 SGHTA and CDR2 FQGNSA. The CDR3 goes from the cysteine to the phenylalanine over 14 residues. Left in the record is the CDR3 DNA by itself, 42 bases read in frame from the first base. The V end gives up 5 bases and the J end 3 bases, leaving 7 bases in the junction not matched to a gene. High-throughput TCR beta sequencing profiled peripheral blood CD8+ and CD4+ T cells from healthy donors, Susac syndrome patients and multiple sclerosis patients. The Susac syndrome patients fulfilled recently defined diagnostic criteria for definite or probable disease. Bulk CD8+ and CD4+ T cells were purified by magnetic negative isolation, while CD8+ TEMRA cells were enriched using FACS. Blood was collected in EDTA tubes and processed within 24 hours, with PBMCs isolated through density gradient centrifugation. PBMCs intended for TCR sequencing were cryopreserved in liquid nitrogen and thawed later in a water bath at 37 degrees C. Purity of sorted or isolated CD4+, CD8+ and CD8+ TEMRA cells was at least 90%.

What was sequenced was CD4+ T cells from PBMCs. The source is a human donor with Susac syndrome. The chain was built from TRBV7-2 and TRBJ2-7; a stretch of 7 junction bases matches TRBD2. The sequenced DNA: TGTGCCAGCAGCGTCCCGGGGGGATTCTACGAGCAGTACTTC. This gives the protein CASSVPGGFYEQYF.